These 26 T cell receptor beta chains were sequenced from one sample in a study of CD8 T cells in Susac syndrome. Random hexamers primed reverse transcription of about 0.45 to 1 ug RNA. TCRdb recomputed calls from the immunoSEQ multiplex PCR reads with MiXCR, one row per CDR3 protein. The sample includes around 23,000 distinct CDR3 sequences, about 93% seen only once; the top ten take 0.63%. Sequencing was done on a sample of CD8+ T cells from PBMCs. The receptors stem from a human donor with Susac syndrome.

V and J are TRBV20-1 and TRBJ1-2; D remains ambiguous. V lost 3 bases to trimming and J lost 7 bases, with 15 bases between them. The V gene's germline CDR1 is DFQATT and CDR2 SNEGSKA (reference sequence). This CDR3 is 13 amino acids long. The CDR3 is CSASFGQRTGYTF. CDR3 coding DNA: TGCAGTGCTAGCTTTGGCCAAAGGACTGGCTACACCTTC.

The chain has TRBV28 and TRBJ2-5, with D perhaps matching TRBD1 (6 bases). Trimming removed 2 bases from V and 0 bases from J, with 7 bases in between. This CDR3 is built from 14 residues. Germline-derived CDR1 and CDR2 are MDHEN and SYDVKM. The chain's CDR3 is CASSLDRNQETQYF. CDR3 DNA sequence: TGTGCCAGCAGTTTAGACAGGAACCAAGAGACCCAGTACTTC.

The chain uses TRBV28 and TRBJ2-7; tentatively, D is TRBD1 (6 bases). The CDR3 is 12 amino acids. V lost 6 bases, J lost 5 bases, and 11 bases lay in between. Germline V lookup: CDR1 MDHEN, CDR2 SYDVKM. CDR3 region: CASSLRGNEQYF. CDR3 nucleotides: TGTGCCAGCAGCCTTAGGGGGAACGAGCAGTACTTC.

The V gene is TRBV4-2, the J gene TRBJ1-3; no clear D gene. Trimming pared 0 bases from V and 0 bases from J, leaving 6 bases between. Germline V lookup: CDR1 LGHNA, CDR2 YNFKEQ. This CDR3 contains 15 residues. The CDR3 DNA sequence: TGTGCCAGCAGCCAAGAAGGAGCCTCTGGAAACACCATATATTTT. Its translation: CASSQEGASGNTIYF.

The chain recombines TRBV9 with TRBJ1-1; 12 nucleotides match TRBD1. Germline CDR1 is SGDLS and CDR2 is YYNGEE. With 3 bases clipped from V and 0 bases from J, the junction kept 6 bases outside the gene matches. The CDR3 has 17 amino acids. In DNA form, the CDR3 reads TGTGCCAGCAGCGCCGGGACAGGGGGCGCGATGAACACTGAAGCTTTCTTT. Protein: CASSAGTGGAMNTEAFF.

This clonotype was recorded once. This chain links TRBV5-6 with TRBJ2-2, with D perhaps TRBD1 (5 bases). The CDR3 runs 15 residues. Germline V CDR1 and CDR2: SGHDT, YYEEEE. Trimming stripped 1 base from V and 8 bases from J, with 15 bases between. CDR3 in DNA: TGTGCCAGCAGCTTGTACCCCAGGGAAACGGGGGAGCTGTTTTTT. Amino acid sequence: CASSLYPRETGELFF.

This sequence joins TRBV12-3 or TRBV12-4 and TRBJ2-3; possibly TRBD1 for D (6 bases). CDR3 length equals 15 residues. Trimming shortened V by 6 bases and J by 6 bases, and 19 bases separated the two germline ends. The CDR3 loop reads CASRSPGDPWDTQYF. The CDR3, as DNA: TGTGCCAGCAGGTCTCCAGGGGACCCTTGGGATACGCAGTATTTT.

The V gene is TRBV7-9, the J gene TRBJ2-1; D not resolved. The germline V gene has CDR1 SEHNR and CDR2 FQNEAQ (reference sequence). The V end lost 3 bases, the J end lost 8 bases, and 11 bases lay between the germline ends. There are 13 residues in the CDR3. The CDR3 loop reads CASSLGNFDEQFF. The CDR3 DNA sequence: TGTGCCAGCAGCTTGGGCAACTTCGATGAGCAGTTCTTC. Variable domain in full (rest from reference TRBV7-9 and TRBJ2-1): DTGVSQNPRHKITKRGQNVTFRCDPISEHNRLYWYRQTLGQGPEFLTYFQNEAQLEKSRLLSDRFSAERPKGSFSTLEIQRTEQGDSAMYLCASSLGNFDEQFFGPGTRLTVL.

The J gene is TRBJ1-1, the V gene TRBV13, with 12 bases lining up with TRBD1. The length of the CDR3 is 16 residues. CDR1 and CDR2 from the germline V gene are PRHDT and FYEKMQ (reference sequence). Trimming at V came to 5 bases and at J to 6 bases, leaving 10 bases not matched to a gene. The CDR3 reads CASSPTGTGGDAEAFF. The CDR3 coding sequence is TGTGCCAGCAGCCCAACCGGGACAGGGGGCGACGCTGAAGCTTTCTTT. The variable domain in full, with the rest retrieved from reference TRBV13 and TRBJ1-1, is AAGVIQSPRHLIKEKRETATLKCYPIPRHDTVYWYQQGPGQDPQFLISFYEKMQSDKGSIPDRFSAQQFSDYHSELNMSSLELGDSALYFCASSPTGTGGDAEAFFGQGTRLTVV.

This sequence joins TRBV4-2 and TRBJ1-2, with D possibly being TRBD1 (5 bases). Trimming stripped 1 base from V and 0 bases from J, with 9 bases between. CDR3 size: 15 residues. Per germline, CDR1 LGHNA and CDR2 YNFKEQ. CDR3 loop: CASSQATATNYGYTF. The CDR3, as DNA: TGTGCCAGCAGCCAAGCGACAGCCACTAACTATGGCTACACCTTC.

Here the CDR3 DNA reads TGTGCCAGCATCATTTCAGGGGACTCCTACAATGAGCAGTTCTTC. This sequence encodes CASIISGDSYNEQFF. J is TRBJ2-1 and V is TRBV28; tentative D call: TRBD1 (6 bases). V lost 7 bases, J lost 0 bases, and 13 bases lay in between. The germline V gene encodes CDR1 MDHEN and CDR2 SYDVKM. This CDR3 has 15 residues.

The chain joins TRBV30 to TRBJ2-1; no firm D call. The CDR3 extends over 11 amino acids. The V and J ends lost 4 bases and 7 bases respectively, with 8 bases between them. Germline assignment: CDR1 GTSNPN and CDR2 SVGIG (reference sequence). CDR3 DNA sequence: TGTGCCTGGATCTTAACAAATGAGCAGTTCTTC. Translating gives CAWILTNEQFF.

V and J are TRBV4-2 and TRBJ2-5; 11 positions agree with TRBD1. Germline CDR1 and CDR2: LGHNA and YNFKEQ. The CDR3 covers 17 residues. V lost 3 bases and J lost 4; bases outside the gene matches: 10. CDR3 sequence (DNA): TGTGCCAGCAGCCAGGCAGGGACAGGGGGTGATGTAGAGACCCAGTACTTC. Translated, it gives CASSQAGTGGDVETQYF.

The chain joins TRBV27 to TRBJ2-2; 8 nucleotides agree with TRBD1. The CDR3 length is 14 residues. The germline gives CDR1 MNHEY, CDR2 SMNVEV (reference sequence). Trimming cost V 6 bases and J 3 bases; bases outside gene matches: 3. CDR3 bases: TGTGCCAGCAGGGACAGGGTGTACACCGGGGAGCTGTTTTTT. This gives the protein CASRDRVYTGELFF.

This chain joins TRBV4-3 and TRBJ1-1; D is unresolved. V lost 2 bases and J lost 4, with 8 bases in between. CDR1 is LGHNA and CDR2 is YSLEER in the germline V gene. This CDR3 is built from 13 residues. The CDR3 bases are TGCGCCAGCAGCCAATTTGAGACCACTGAAGCTTTCTTT. Translation: CASSQFETTEAFF.

This chain joins TRBV6-5 and TRBJ2-7; possibly TRBD1 for D (5 bases). The CDR3 runs 16 residues. V lost 2 bases and J 0 bases, leaving 14 bases between the germline ends. In germline, CDR1 is MNHEY, CDR2 SVGAGI. CDR3: CASSYLDKGPSYEQYF. The CDR3 DNA follows: TGTGCCAGCAGTTACCTTGACAAGGGGCCCTCCTACGAGCAGTACTTC.

This chain joins TRBV9 and TRBJ2-1, with D possibly TRBD2 on 7 matching bases. This CDR3 contains 13 residues. Germline lookup yields CDR1 SGDLS and CDR2 YYNGEE. Trimming removed 0 bases from V and 9 bases from J, with 10 bases in between. The CDR3 bases are TGTGCCAGCAGCGTAGGAGGGGGGGGTGAGCAGTTCTTC. Translation gives CASSVGGGGEQFF.

The sample holds one count of this clonotype. The DNA of the CDR3 is TGTGCCAGTGCCGGGACTAGCGGGTGGGATACGCAGTATTTT. Its protein is CASAGTSGWDTQYF. The chain employs TRBV19 and TRBJ2-3; 12 bases fit TRBD2. Unmatched junction bases numbered 6, after V lost 8 bases and J lost 6 bases. The CDR3 totals 14 residues. The germline CDR1 and CDR2 sequences are LNHDA and SQIVND (reference sequence).

The chain employs TRBV19 and TRBJ1-1; 8 bases are shared with TRBD1. CDR1 is LNHDA and CDR2 is SQIVND in the germline V gene (reference sequence). The V gene end was trimmed by 7 bases and the J gene end by 2 bases; junction bases not matched to a gene: 9. The CDR3 spans 15 residues. CDR3 sequence (DNA): TGTGCCAGTAACCATTGGACAGGGAGAAACACTGAAGCTTTCTTT. The encoded protein is CASNHWTGRNTEAFF.

J is TRBJ2-2 and V is TRBV24-1; D not resolved. V lost 8 bases and J lost 1, with 4 bases in between. The CDR3 extends over 12 amino acids. The V gene's germline CDR1 is KGHDR and CDR2 SFDVKD. The CDR3 DNA reads TGTGCCACCACAGGGAACACCGGGGAGCTGTTTTTT. It encodes CATTGNTGELFF.

The gene calls are TRBV5-6 and TRBJ2-7, with D unclear. V shed 0 bases and J shed 1 base, with 8 bases lying between them. The CDR3 runs 14 residues. CDR1 SGHDT and CDR2 YYEEEE come from the germline V gene. The CDR3 sequence is CASSLVGRSYEQYF. The CDR3 DNA is TGTGCCAGCAGCTTGGTTGGCAGATCCTACGAGCAGTACTTC.

This rearrangement joins TRBV4-3 to TRBJ2-3; no firm D call. The CDR3 covers 17 residues. V dropped 0 bases and J dropped 2 bases, with 15 bases sitting between them. The germline V gene encodes CDR1 LGHNA and CDR2 YSLEER. The CDR3 loop is CASSQERSAPPTDTQYF. Here the CDR3 DNA reads TGCGCCAGCAGCCAAGAACGTTCGGCCCCCCCCACAGATACGCAGTATTTT.

The chain carries TRBV7-9 and TRBJ1-2, with a possible D match to TRBD1 (6 bases). V lost 5 bases and J lost 6, with 19 bases in between. Germline CDR1 is SEHNR and CDR2 is FQNEAQ (reference sequence). The CDR3 sequence is 15 residues long. Written as DNA, the CDR3 is TGTGCCAGCAGCCCCGCACAGGGAATTTACCATGGCTACACCTTC. Its protein is CASSPAQGIYHGYTF.

This rearrangement joins TRBV28 to TRBJ1-1, with a possible D match to TRBD1 (5 bases). This CDR3 contains 14 residues. The V gene's germline CDR1 is MDHEN and CDR2 SYDVKM. V dropped 5 bases and J dropped 1 base, with 11 bases sitting between them. Here the CDR3 DNA reads TGTGCCAGCAGTGATACCGGGGGGAACACTGAAGCTTTCTTT. Protein: CASSDTGGNTEAFF.

The chain is built from TRBV10-3 and TRBJ2-3; possibly TRBD1 for D (6 bases). Germline V lookup: CDR1 ENHRY, CDR2 SYGVKD. V was shortened by 6 bases and J by 2 bases, with 12 bases between the two germline ends. The CDR3 consists of 14 residues. The CDR3 reads CAIREGGSTDTQYF. The CDR3 DNA reads as TGTGCCATCAGGGAAGGGGGTTCCACAGATACGCAGTATTTT.

This clonotype has only one observation. V and J are TRBV5-4 and TRBJ2-4; TRBD1 agrees at 8 bases. The CDR3 consists of 16 residues. Looked up from germline, CDR1 is SGHNT and CDR2 is YYREEE (reference sequence). The J segment lost 0 bases and the V segment lost 0 bases, leaving 2 bases of the junction unmatched. DNA for the CDR3: TGTGCCAGCAGCTTGGTGACAGGGGTAGCCAAAAACATTCAGTACTTC. Translation: CASSLVTGVAKNIQYF.